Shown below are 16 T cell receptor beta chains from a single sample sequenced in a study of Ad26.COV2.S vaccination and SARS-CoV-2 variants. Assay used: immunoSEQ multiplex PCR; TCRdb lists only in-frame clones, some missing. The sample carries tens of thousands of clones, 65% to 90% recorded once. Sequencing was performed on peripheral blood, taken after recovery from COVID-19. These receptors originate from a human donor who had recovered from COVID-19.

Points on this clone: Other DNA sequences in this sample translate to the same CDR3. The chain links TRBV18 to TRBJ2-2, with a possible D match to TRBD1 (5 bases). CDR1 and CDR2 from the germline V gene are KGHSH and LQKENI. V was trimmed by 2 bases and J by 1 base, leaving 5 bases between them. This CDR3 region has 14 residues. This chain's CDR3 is CASSPGQNTGELFF. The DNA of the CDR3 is TGTGCCAGCTCACCAGGACAGAACACCGGGGAGCTGTTTTTT.

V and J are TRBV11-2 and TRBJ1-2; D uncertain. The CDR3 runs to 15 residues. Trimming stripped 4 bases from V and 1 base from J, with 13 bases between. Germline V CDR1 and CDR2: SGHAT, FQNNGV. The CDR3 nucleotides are TGTGCCAGCAGCTCCACCCTTTGGGGTAACTATGGCTACACCTTC. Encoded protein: CASSSTLWGNYGYTF.

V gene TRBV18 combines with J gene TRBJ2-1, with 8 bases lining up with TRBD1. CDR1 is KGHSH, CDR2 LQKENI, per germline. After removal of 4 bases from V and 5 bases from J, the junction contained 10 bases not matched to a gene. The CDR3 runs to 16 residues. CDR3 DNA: TGTGCCAGCTCACGAACAGGGGGGTATGGGGACAATGAGCAGTTCTTC. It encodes CASSRTGGYGDNEQFF.

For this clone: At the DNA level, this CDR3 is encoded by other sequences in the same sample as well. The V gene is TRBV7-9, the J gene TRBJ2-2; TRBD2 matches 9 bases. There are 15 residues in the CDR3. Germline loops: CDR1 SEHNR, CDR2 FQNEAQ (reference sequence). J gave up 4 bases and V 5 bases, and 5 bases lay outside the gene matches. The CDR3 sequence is CASSERRGGTGELFF. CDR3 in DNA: TGTGCCAGCAGCGAAAGGCGGGGGGGCACCGGGGAGCTGTTTTTT.

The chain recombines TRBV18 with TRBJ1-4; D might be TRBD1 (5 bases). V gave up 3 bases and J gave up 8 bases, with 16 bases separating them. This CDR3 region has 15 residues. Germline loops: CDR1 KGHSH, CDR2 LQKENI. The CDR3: CASSPRRGEGEKLFF. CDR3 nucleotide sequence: TGTGCCAGCTCACCGAGGAGGGGCGAAGGGGAAAAACTGTTTTTT.

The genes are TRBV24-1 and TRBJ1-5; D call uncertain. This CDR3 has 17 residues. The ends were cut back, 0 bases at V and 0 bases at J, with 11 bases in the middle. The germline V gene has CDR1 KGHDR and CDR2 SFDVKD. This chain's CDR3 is CATSDLGQDYSNQPQHF. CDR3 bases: TGTGCCACCAGTGATTTGGGGCAGGATTATAGCAATCAGCCCCAGCATTTT.

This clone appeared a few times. The CDR3 protein is CASSLGGGKEETQYF. In DNA form, the CDR3 reads TGCGCCAGCAGCTTGGGGGGCGGGAAGGAAGAGACCCAGTACTTC. This chain links TRBV5-1 with TRBJ2-5, with a weak D call TRBD2 (6 bases). The ends were cut back, 0 bases at V and 3 bases at J, with 12 bases in the middle. From germline, CDR1 is SGHRS and CDR2 YFSETQ. The CDR3 is 15 amino acids.

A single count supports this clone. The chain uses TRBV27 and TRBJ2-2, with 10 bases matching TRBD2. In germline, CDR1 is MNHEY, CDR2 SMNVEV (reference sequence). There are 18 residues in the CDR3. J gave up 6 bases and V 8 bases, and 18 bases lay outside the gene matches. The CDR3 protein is CASLRTLGLAAAAGELFF. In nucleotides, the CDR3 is TGTGCCAGCCTACGGACACTTGGACTAGCGGCAGCGGCCGGGGAGCTGTTTTTT.

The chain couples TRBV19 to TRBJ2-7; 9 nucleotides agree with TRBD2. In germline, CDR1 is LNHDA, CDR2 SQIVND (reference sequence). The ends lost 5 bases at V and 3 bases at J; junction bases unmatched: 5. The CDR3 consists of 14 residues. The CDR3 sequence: CASSPWTSDYEQYF. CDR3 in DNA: TGTGCCAGTAGTCCGTGGACTAGCGACTACGAGCAGTACTTC.

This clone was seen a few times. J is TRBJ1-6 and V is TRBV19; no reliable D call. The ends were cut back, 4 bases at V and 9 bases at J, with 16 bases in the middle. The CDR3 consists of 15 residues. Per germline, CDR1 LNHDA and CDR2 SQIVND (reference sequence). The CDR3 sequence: CASSKNLATGSPLHF. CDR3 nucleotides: TGTGCCAGTAGTAAAAATCTGGCTACGGGTTCACCCCTCCACTTT.

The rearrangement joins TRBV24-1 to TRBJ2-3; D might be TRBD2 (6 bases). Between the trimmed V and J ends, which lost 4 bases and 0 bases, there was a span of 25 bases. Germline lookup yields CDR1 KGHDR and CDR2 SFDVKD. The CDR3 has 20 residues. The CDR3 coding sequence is TGTGCCACCAGTGACCTAGTGGGGAAGGCGGGGACGGCTAGCACAGATACGCAGTATTTT. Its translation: CATSDLVGKAGTASTDTQYF.

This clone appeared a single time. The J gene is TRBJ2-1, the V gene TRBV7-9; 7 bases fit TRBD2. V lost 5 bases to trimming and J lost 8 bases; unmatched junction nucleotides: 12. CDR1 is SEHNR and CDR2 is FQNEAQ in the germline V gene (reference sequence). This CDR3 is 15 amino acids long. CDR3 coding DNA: TGTGCCAGCAGCCAAGTACGGACTAGATCTCATGAGCAGTTCTTC. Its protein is CASSQVRTRSHEQFF. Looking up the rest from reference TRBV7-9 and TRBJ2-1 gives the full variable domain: DTGVSQNPRHKITKRGQNVTFRCDPISEHNRLYWYRQTLGQGPEFLTYFQNEAQLEKSRLLSDRFSAERPKGSFSTLEIQRTEQGDSAMYLCASSQVRTRSHEQFFGPGTRLTVL.

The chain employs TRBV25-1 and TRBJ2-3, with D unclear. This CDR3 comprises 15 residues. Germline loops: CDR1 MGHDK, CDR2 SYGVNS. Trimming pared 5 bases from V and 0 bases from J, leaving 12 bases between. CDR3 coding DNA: TGTGCCAGCAGTCATCCGATTAGGAGCACAGATACGCAGTATTTT. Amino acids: CASSHPIRSTDTQYF.

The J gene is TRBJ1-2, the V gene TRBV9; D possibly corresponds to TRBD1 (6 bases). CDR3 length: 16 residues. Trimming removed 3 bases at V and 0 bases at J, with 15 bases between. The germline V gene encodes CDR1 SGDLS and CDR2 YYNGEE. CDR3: CASSADSGVSNYGYTF. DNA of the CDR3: TGTGCCAGCAGCGCGGATTCAGGGGTATCTAACTATGGCTACACCTTC.

CDR3 protein: CASSDWKQPQHF. The CDR3 DNA sequence: TGTGCCAGCAGTGATTGGAAACAGCCCCAGCATTTT. The chain uses TRBV2 and TRBJ1-5; D gene uncertain. From germline, CDR1 is SNHLY and CDR2 FYNNEI. This CDR3 has 12 residues. V lost 3 bases, J lost 7 bases, and 7 bases lay in between.

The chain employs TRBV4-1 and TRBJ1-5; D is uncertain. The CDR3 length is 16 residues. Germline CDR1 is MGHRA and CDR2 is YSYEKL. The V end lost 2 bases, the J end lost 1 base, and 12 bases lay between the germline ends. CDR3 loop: CASSQKALGSNQPQHF. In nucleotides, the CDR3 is TGCGCCAGCAGCCAAAAGGCCCTGGGGAGCAATCAGCCCCAGCATTTT.